These 3 T cell receptor beta chains originate from one sample sequenced in a study of blood T cell repertoires in COVID-19. Repertoires were generated with immunoSEQ multiplex PCR, while TCRdb's copy carries only in-frame clones and drops some. This table holds about 150,000 clones, roughly nine tenths found once. Material for sequencing was peripheral blood. These receptors originate from a woman aged 55-75 years with active or convalescent COVID-19.

Concerning this clone: The sample contains more than one DNA sequence encoding this CDR3. The V and J genes are TRBV18 and TRBJ1-1, with D possibly TRBD1 on 6 matching bases. The length of the CDR3 is 14 residues. Trimming removed 3 bases at V and 2 bases at J, with 10 bases between. Germline V gene data show CDR1 as KGHSH and CDR2 as LQKENI. CDR3 sequence reads: CASSPQGGNTEAFF. CDR3 DNA sequence: TGTGCCAGCTCACCCCAAGGGGGTAACACTGAAGCTTTCTTT.

For the CDR3, the DNA is TGTGCCACCTCCGGGACAGGGGAAACAGGAAACACCATATATTTT. Translating it yields CATSGTGETGNTIYF. The chain employs TRBV10-3 and TRBJ1-3; 10 positions agree with TRBD1. The CDR3 sequence is 15 residues long. Looked up from germline, CDR1 is ENHRY and CDR2 is SYGVKD. The ends lost 10 bases at V and 4 bases at J; junction bases unmatched: 10.

Here the CDR3 reads CAWSVGGAIYGYTF. The CDR3 DNA sequence: TGTGCCTGGAGTGTAGGGGGCGCTATCTATGGCTACACCTTC. The chain combines TRBV30 with TRBJ1-2; 7 nucleotides match TRBD1. The CDR3 has 14 amino acids. V lost 0 bases, J lost 4 bases, and 5 bases stayed unmatched. Germline V gene sequence: CDR1 GTSNPN, CDR2 SVGIG (reference sequence).